This T cell receptor (beta chain) was observed in a study of Ad26.COV2.S vaccination and SARS-CoV-2 variants (dated by TCRdb to the early 2020s). Context from the whole study: Donors in the vaccine arm were drawn from COV1001, a phase I-IIa trial of Ad26.COV2.S in healthy adults that was multicentre, randomized, double-blind and placebo-controlled. Ad26.COV2.S was given intramuscularly at 5x10^10 or 1x10^11 viral particles, as a single shot or as two shots 56 days apart. TCRbeta repertoire sequencing served as the tool for gauging how specific and how broad the SARS-CoV-2-reactive T cell receptors were following Ad26.COV2.S vaccination. The TCR-sequenced set comprised approximately 32 samples: some 20 Ad26.COV2.S vaccine recipients, 5 placebo recipients and 8 SARS-CoV-2 convalescent individuals. Participants in the trial were split at random into five groups of five each, receiving low-dose or high-dose Ad26.COV2.S once or twice, or else placebo on both occasions. Throughout the experiments and outcome assessment, investigators stayed blinded to trial group allocation.

Details on this clone: It has no known antigen specificity. Base qualities are not provided; no much larger clone lies one nucleotide away.

Explained via the paper, the treatment or condition label denotes: 15 to 20 received Ad26.COV2.S at low or high dose, single or two shots; a few received placebo; per-sample allocation not given. For vaccine and placebo recipients, the sequenced repertoires came from samples collected on day 63 after the first injection. Cohort 1b enrolled about two dozen adults aged 18-55 years at a single site in Boston, USA, between 29 July and 7 August 2020. As a vaccine, Ad26.COV2.S was a replication-incompetent adenovirus type 26 vector that expressed a prefusion-stabilized SARS-CoV-2 spike protein derived from the original Wuhan strain. V lost 4 bases and J lost 6 bases, and the count of bases not matched to a germline gene is 10. Sequences SGHRS (CDR1) and YFSETQ (CDR2) are obtained from the germline V gene. From the cysteine up to the phenylalanine, the CDR3 has a length of 17 residues. This entry keeps only the CDR3 DNA: 51 bases, framed from base 1.

The immunoSEQ Assay was used to sequence TCRbeta CDR3 regions. After extraction, genomic DNA underwent amplification by bias-controlled multiplex PCR, followed by high-throughput sequencing. The published analysis was carried out like this. To quantify the absolute abundance of every unique TCRbeta CDR3 region, sequences were collapsed and filtered. Usable DNA was measured by amplifying reference genes present in all nucleated cells, and TCRbeta template counts were normalized to that usable DNA to estimate T cell fraction. Repertoire TCRs were annotated as SARS-CoV-2-specific by exact matching of V gene, CDR3 amino acid sequence and J gene to a known reactive TCR set. The reference SARS-CoV-2 TCR set was derived from MIRA and filtered for enrichment in COVID-19-positive ImmuneCODE repertoires, a step that removed public or cross-reactive TCRs. Using the MIRA antigens, annotated TCRs were further analysed by specific ORF or by position within an ORF. Breadth was defined as annotated unique rearrangements over total unique productive rearrangements; depth was the summed frequency of those rearrangements. Two-sided Wilcoxon rank-sum tests were applied when comparing TCR breadth between groups. The source is immuneACCESS, and TCRdb retained only in-frame sequences with V and J called. Part of the clones is not carried over; for the studies checked, unresolved V genes explain less than half of this, and the remainder is unexplained. V, J and clone size are those of that table, while D and trimming were read from the DNA. The sample table records about 500,000 clones; 80% to 90% of these occur just once. 1.5% to 2% of the sample rests with the top ten.

What the authors observed across the whole study: Vaccine and placebo recipients had similar non-spike TCR breadth, a finding consistent with the vaccine containing only spike. Ad26.COV2.S recipients had higher spike-specific TCR breadth than placebo recipients (P = 0.0014). According to the authors, total T cell responses may have been underestimated by the TCR breadth and depth analyses. After vaccination, substantial breadth of spike-specific CD8+ and CD4+ T cell responses was reported. The study was not powered to compare responses between vaccine doses or regimens.

This clonotype was sampled from a person aged 18-65 years who received the Ad26.COV2.S COVID-19 vaccine or a placebo. This sequence uses TRBV5-1 and TRBJ2-1; 13 bases in the middle match TRBD2. The sequences come from peripheral blood, collected in a trial of Ad26.COV2.S vaccine versus placebo. The nucleotide sequence is TGCGCCAGCAGCCCTCAGGCCACTAGCGGGAGGGGCAATGAGCAGTTCTTC. Protein translation: CASSPQATSGRGNEQFF.